This record covers a single T cell receptor beta chain. Primers included in the PCR were 60 Vbeta and 13 Jbeta primers. Only in-frame clones appear in the TCRdb table, and some are missing; sequencing was by immunoSEQ multiplex PCR. Here the sample spans 200,000 or so clones, roughly 80% being singletons. The data derive from a study of cytomegalovirus exposure and HLA in healthy donors. Germline V gene data show CDR1 as SGHDT and CDR2 as YYEEEE. Trimming shortened V by 0 bases and J by 7 bases, and 11 bases separated the two germline ends. The CDR3 runs to 14 residues. J is TRBJ1-5 and V is TRBV5-6, with D possibly TRBD1 on 5 matching bases. The clonotype was recovered from a man aged 25 to 40 in good health and CMV-seronegative. Sequencing input: PBMCs. The CDR3 nucleotides are TGTGCCAGCAGCTTGGCAATCCAGGGACAGCCCCAGCATTTT. It encodes CASSLAIQGQPQHF. The full variable domain, its missing parts supplied by reference TRBV5-6 and TRBJ1-5, is DAGVTQSPTHLIKTRGQQVTLRCSPKSGHDTVSWYQQALGQGPQFIFQYYEEEERQRGNFPDRFSGHQFPNYSSELNVNALLLGDSALYLCASSLAIQGQPQHFGDGTRLSIL.